This T cell receptor (beta chain) emerged from a study of OX40 agonist ivuxolimab in advanced cancers. Trimming left V 5 bases short and J 4 bases short, with 14 bases between. Germline loops: CDR1 SGHVS, CDR2 FQNEAQ. The CDR3 runs to 14 residues. The table came from immunoSEQ multiplex PCR; TCRdb's copy has only in-frame clones and leaves some out. Of tens of thousands of clones in the sample, approximately 90% were seen once. The specimen comprised CD4+ or CD8+ T cells sorted from blood, sampled in a trial of the OX40 agonist ivuxolimab. V usage is TRBV7-8 and J usage is TRBJ2-5; D is undetermined. This sequence was found in an adult with an advanced solid tumor such as melanoma, head and neck, liver or kidney cancer. Written as DNA, the CDR3 is TGTGCCAGCAGCCCACGCCCTAATTCAGAGACCCAGTACTTC. Residues: CASSPRPNSETQYF.